These 4 T cell receptor beta chains were sequenced from one sample in a study of cytomegalovirus exposure and HLA in healthy donors. The PCR had 60 Vbeta and 13 Jbeta primers. The protocol was immunoSEQ multiplex PCR, while the TCRdb copy is restricted to in-frame clones and leaves out a portion. The sample lists around 130,000 clones, around 8.5% seen once, with 5% to 7% in the top ten. Sequenced sample: PBMCs. Every receptor here comes from a man aged 35 to 55 in good health and CMV-seronegative.

The sample holds a few counts of this clone. V is TRBV5-5 and J is TRBJ2-3; maybe TRBD1 (7 bases). Trimming cost V 0 bases and J 5 bases, with 10 bases left between them. CDR1 is SGHKS and CDR2 is YYEKEE in the germline V gene (reference sequence). CDR3 length: 14 residues. CDR3 sequence: CASSLGQGGDTQYF. The CDR3 nucleotides are TGTGCCAGCAGCTTGGGGCAGGGGGGAGATACGCAGTATTTT. Full variable domain (rest looked up from reference TRBV5-5 and TRBJ2-3): DAGVTQSPTHLIKTRGQQVTLRCSPISGHKSVSWYQQVLGQGPQFIFQYYEKEERGRGNFPDRFSARQFPNYSSELNVNALLLGDSALYLCASSLGQGGDTQYFGPGTRLTVL.

This clone has a handful of counts. The chain joins TRBV5-6 to TRBJ2-7; a possible D gene is TRBD1 (5 bases). The CDR3 consists of 12 residues. Trimming took off 4 bases at V and 3 bases at J, with 8 bases between the two ends. Germline CDR1 and CDR2: SGHDT and YYEEEE. CDR3: CASSQGGYEQYF. CDR3 nucleotide sequence: TGTGCCAGCAGCCAGGGCGGCTACGAGCAGTACTTC.

This clone was observed a few times. This chain uses TRBV7-2 with TRBJ2-7, with TRBD2 identical over 7 bases. Germline trimming cut 1 base from V and 4 bases from J; bases unmatched to any gene: 10. The CDR3 sequence is 16 residues long. CDR1 and CDR2 from the germline V gene are SGHTA and FQGNSA. CDR3 loop: CASSLVGGGSVYEQYF. CDR3 sequence (DNA): TGTGCCAGCAGCTTAGTTGGGGGGGGAAGCGTTTACGAGCAGTACTTC.

V usage is TRBV9 and J usage is TRBJ1-2; 7 bases align to TRBD1. V was clipped by 3 bases and J by 2 bases; unmatched bases: 7. This CDR3 has 15 residues. Germline CDR1 SGDLS, CDR2 YYNGEE. The CDR3 DNA sequence: TGTGCCAGCAGCGCAGGGGGACAGTCGAACTATGGCTACACCTTC. Protein product: CASSAGGQSNYGYTF.